What follows are 19 T cell receptor beta chains derived from one specimen sequenced in a study of blood T cells in healthy people across ages. PCR was performed a second time for about 7 to 12 cycles using a sample-barcoded 5' primer and a J-beta primer mix. TCRdb re-derived calls from the 5' RACE reads in MiXCR, one entry per CDR3 protein. Here the sample spans hundreds of thousands of distinct CDR3 sequences, under 55% being singletons. The sequenced sample was blood. The receptors were sampled from a man aged 80 or over in good health.

V usage is TRBV6-5 and J usage is TRBJ2-3, with unresolved D. Germline CDR1 MNHEY, CDR2 SVGAGI. V lost 6 bases, J lost 4 bases, and 17 bases lay in between. The CDR3 is 15 amino acids. The CDR3 here is CASSRSVGAADTQYF. The DNA of the CDR3 is TGTGCCAGCAGCAGGAGCGTCGGTGCCGCAGATACGCAGTATTTT.

The CDR3 is CASIPPIGSTDTQYF. CDR3 sequence (DNA): TGTGCCAGCATCCCGCCCATAGGAAGCACAGATACGCAGTATTTT. The V and J genes are TRBV7-2 and TRBJ2-3; D unresolved. The germline V gene has CDR1 SGHTA and CDR2 FQGNSA. The V and J ends lost 7 bases and 0 bases respectively, with 14 bases between them. The CDR3 covers 15 residues.

This clonotype occurred a few times. The rearrangement joins TRBV12-3 or TRBV12-4 to TRBJ2-3; D ambiguous. This CDR3 spans 12 amino acids. Trimming left V 7 bases short and J 7 bases short, with 12 bases between. The DNA of the CDR3 is TGTGCCAGCACCCCGACTCGTAATACGCAGTATTTT. It translates to CASTPTRNTQYF.

The J gene is TRBJ2-1, the V gene TRBV20-1; 16 bases align to TRBD2. The CDR3 is made up of 18 amino acids. CDR1 and CDR2 from the germline V gene are DFQATT and SNEGSKA (reference sequence). The J segment lost 2 bases and the V segment lost 3 bases, leaving 7 bases of the junction unmatched. The CDR3 region is CSASPGTSGGAPYNEQFF. In DNA form, the CDR3 reads TGCAGTGCTAGCCCCGGGACTAGCGGGGGGGCGCCCTACAATGAGCAGTTCTTC.

The chain has TRBV30 and TRBJ2-1, with 9 bases aligning to TRBD1. Germline V lookup: CDR1 GTSNPN, CDR2 SVGIG (reference sequence). The V gene end was trimmed by 5 bases and the J gene end by 6 bases; junction bases not matched to a gene: 5. The CDR3 contains 13 residues. This CDR3 is CAWGTGMGNEQFF. Written as DNA, the CDR3 is TGTGCCTGGGGGACAGGGATGGGCAATGAGCAGTTCTTC.

The genes are TRBV10-2 and TRBJ2-7, with 14 bases matching TRBD2. After removal of 6 bases from V and 7 bases from J, the junction contained 8 bases not matched to a gene. The CDR3 loop spans 15 amino acids. Germline lookup yields CDR1 WSHSY and CDR2 SAAADI. In DNA form, the CDR3 reads TGCGCCAGCAGCGAGACTAGCGGGAGGGGGCGGGAGCAGTACTTC. This sequence encodes CASSETSGRGREQYF.

This clonotype was observed a handful of times. The chain links TRBV7-2 to TRBJ2-1; 12 bases are a match to TRBD1. The germline V gene encodes CDR1 SGHTA and CDR2 FQGNSA. Losses at the gene ends were 6 bases for V and 9 bases for J; bases not matched to a gene: 9. The CDR3 consists of 15 residues. The CDR3 DNA reads TGTGCCAGCAGGTTTACCGGGACAGGGGGCCGTGAGCAGTTCTTC. Translating gives CASRFTGTGGREQFF.

In this sample, this clonotype turned up a few times. The rearrangement links TRBV6-2 or TRBV6-3 to TRBJ2-7; unclear D gene. With 6 bases removed from V and 3 bases from J, the gap between germline ends came to 12 bases. Germline-derived CDR1 and CDR2 are MNHEY and SVGEGT. The CDR3 is 13 residues long. For the CDR3, the DNA is TGTGCCAGCAGCCCACCGAACTTCTACGAGCAGTACTTC. Its translation is CASSPPNFYEQYF.

There are a few counts of this clonotype. This sequence joins TRBV12-3 or TRBV12-4 and TRBJ1-5, with 7 positions matching TRBD1. Trimming removed 6 bases from V and 8 bases from J; junction bases left unmatched: 10. The CDR3 is made up of 14 amino acids. The CDR3 DNA reads TGTGCCAGCAGGGGGGGGACAGCTATCGAGCCCCAGCATTTT. Its translation: CASRGGTAIEPQHF.

This clonotype has just a few counts. The rearrangement joins TRBV9 to TRBJ2-1, with D perhaps matching TRBD2 (6 bases). This CDR3 is built from 16 residues. Trimming removed 1 base from V and 2 bases from J, with 13 bases in between. Germline V gives CDR1 SGDLS, CDR2 YYNGEE. CDR3 sequence reads: CASSVSITGAYNEQFF. The CDR3 nucleotides are TGTGCCAGCAGCGTATCAATAACGGGAGCCTACAATGAGCAGTTCTTC.

J is TRBJ1-4 and V is TRBV9, with 8 bases that match TRBD1. The CDR3 spans 15 residues. The germline V gene encodes CDR1 SGDLS and CDR2 YYNGEE. Trimming cost V 0 bases and J 8 bases; bases outside gene matches: 6. DNA of the CDR3: TGTGCCAGCAGCGTAGCAAGCAGGGGGCAAGAAAAACTGTTTTTT. This codes for CASSVASRGQEKLFF.

The rearrangement links TRBV20-1 to TRBJ2-2, with 10 bases identical to TRBD1. Germline V gene lookup returns CDR1 DFQATT and CDR2 SNEGSKA (reference sequence). Losses at the gene ends were 3 bases for V and 9 bases for J; bases not matched to a gene: 4. The CDR3 covers 13 residues. DNA of the CDR3: TGCAGTGCTAGCCGACAGGGGGCCTGGGAGCTGTTTTTT. It specifies CSASRQGAWELFF.

The chain combines TRBV12-3 or TRBV12-4 with TRBJ2-4; D possibly corresponds to TRBD2 (6 bases). TRBJ2-7 explains the end of the DNA better; the J call may be wrong. There are 14 residues in the CDR3. This chain's CDR3 is CASSPRDLSYEQYF. DNA for the CDR3: TGTGCCAGCAGCCCCCGGGACTTATCCTACGAGCAGTACTTC.

This clonotype was detected once. The V gene is TRBV29-1, the J gene TRBJ2-5; D remains ambiguous. The DNA end is a closer match to TRBJ2-7, so the J assignment may be wrong. The germline CDR1 and CDR2 sequences are SQVTM and ANQGSEA. This CDR3 has 13 residues. The CDR3 loop is CSVVRPSSYEQYF. CDR3 in DNA: TGCAGCGTTGTTAGACCAAGCTCCTACGAGCAGTACTTC.

This clonotype was counted only a few times. The chain recombines TRBV5-1 with TRBJ2-3, with 11 bases identical to TRBD2. Germline V gene sequence: CDR1 SGHRS, CDR2 YFSETQ. This CDR3 has 16 residues. The ends lost 6 bases at V and 2 bases at J; junction bases unmatched: 8. The CDR3 region is CASKPLAGGNTDTQYF. CDR3 DNA: TGCGCCAGCAAACCCCTAGCGGGGGGTAACACAGATACGCAGTATTTT.

The V gene is TRBV5-6, the J gene TRBJ1-6; D may be TRBD1 (5 bases). Trimming left V 0 bases short and J 0 bases short, with 7 bases between. Germline lookup yields CDR1 SGHDT and CDR2 YYEEEE. There are 16 residues in the CDR3. CDR3 sequence reads: CASSLEGNSYNSPLHF. The CDR3, as DNA: TGTGCCAGCAGCTTGGAGGGGAACTCCTATAATTCACCCCTCCACTTT.

There are a few counts of this clonotype. The chain carries TRBV20-1 and TRBJ2-7, with TRBD2 identical over 9 bases. Germline CDR1 DFQATT, CDR2 SNEGSKA (reference sequence). V trimming: 3 bases; J trimming: 7 bases; junction bases outside the gene matches: 22. This CDR3 comprises 18 residues. The CDR3 sequence is CSARSYSGGLSSYNEQYF. In DNA, the CDR3 is TGCAGTGCTAGGAGTTACAGCGGGGGGCTTAGCTCCTACAATGAGCAGTACTTC.

This chain uses TRBV20-1 with TRBJ2-3; no reliable D call. Germline values: CDR1 DFQATT, CDR2 SNEGSKA (reference sequence). V was trimmed by 6 bases and J by 3 bases, leaving 19 bases between them. The CDR3 sequence is 15 residues long. CDR3 bases: TGCAGTGCCCCGACTGTAACATTAGGAACAGATACGCAGTATTTT. Amino acid sequence: CSAPTVTLGTDTQYF.

This clonotype was seen a few times. This chain connects TRBV28 to TRBJ2-3; the match to TRBD2 covers 10 bases. CDR1 is MDHEN, CDR2 SYDVKM, per germline. The CDR3 covers 13 residues. V dropped 6 bases and J dropped 10; count of bases not matched to a gene: 7. CDR3 loop: CASSPGTSEAQYF. Written as DNA, the CDR3 is TGTGCCAGCAGCCCAGGGACTAGCGAGGCGCAGTATTTT.